This passage covers 9 T cell receptor beta chains from one sample sequenced in a study of blood T cells in healthy people across ages. A second PCR of 7 to 11 cycles used a sample-barcoded 5' primer and a J-beta primer mix. In TCRdb, the 5' RACE reads were re-called with MiXCR into one record per CDR3 protein. The table lists approximately 290,000 distinct CDR3 sequences, around 27% of them singletons. Sequencing used blood. The receptors were sampled from a woman in her 70s in good health.

This clonotype was seen a few times. This chain links TRBV25-1 with TRBJ2-3; 10 nucleotides agree with TRBD1. The CDR3 is made up of 14 amino acids. J lost 4 bases, V lost 5 bases, and 3 bases had no gene match. Germline V gene data show CDR1 as MGHDK and CDR2 as SYGVNS. This CDR3 is CASSIGQGADTQYF. CDR3 DNA sequence: TGTGCCAGCAGTATAGGACAGGGGGCAGATACGCAGTATTTT.

At least ten counts were recorded for this clonotype. CDR3 nucleotide sequence: TGTGCCAGCAGCCACCGCTCGGCGGGGGGAACTGAAGCTTTCTTT. Translating it yields CASSHRSAGGTEAFF. The chain carries TRBV14 and TRBJ1-1; D is possibly TRBD1 (5 bases). The germline CDR1 and CDR2 sequences are SGHDN and FVKESK. V was clipped by 3 bases and J by 5 bases, with 16 bases between them. CDR3 size: 15 residues.

The J gene is TRBJ2-1, the V gene TRBV29-1, with a tentative D call TRBD1 (5 bases). Germline V lookup: CDR1 SQVTM, CDR2 ANQGSEA. The CDR3 runs to 13 residues. With 7 bases removed from V and 9 bases from J, the gap between germline ends came to 19 bases. CDR3 sequence (DNA): TGCAGCGCCTCCTTTCAGGGTGGCGGTGAGCAGTTCTTC. Amino acid sequence: CSASFQGGGEQFF.

A note on this clonotype: Its ends do not fully match the called genes, so a read error is possible. The chain combines TRBV7-3 with TRBJ2-3; no firm D call. CDR1 is SGHTA and CDR2 is FQGTGA in the germline V gene. CDR3 length: 13 residues. The DNA for the CDR3 is TGTGCCAGCAGCTTAGGCAGGCCAGATACGCAATATTTT. Amino acids: CASSLGRPDTQYF. Combining the CDR3 with reference TRBV7-3 and TRBJ2-3 gives the whole variable domain GAGVSQTPSNKVTEKGKYVELRCDPISGHTALYWYRQSLGQGPEFLIYFQGTGAADDSGLPNDRFFAVRPEGSVSTLKIQRTERGDSAVYLCASSLGRPDTQYFGPGTRLTVL.

CDR3 loop: CSARDPWGSGTQYF. DNA of the CDR3: TGCAGTGCCCGGGACCCTTGGGGTTCAGGTACGCAGTATTTT. The chain couples TRBV20-1 to TRBJ2-3; either TRBD1 or TRBD2 may supply D (5 bases each). V lost 6 bases and J 8 bases, leaving 21 bases between the germline ends. Germline V lookup: CDR1 DFQATT, CDR2 SNEGSKA (reference sequence). This CDR3 region has 14 residues.

This chain connects TRBV20-1 to TRBJ2-1, with 9 bases identical to TRBD2. CDR1 DFQATT and CDR2 SNEGSKA come from the germline V gene (reference sequence). J lost 8 bases, V lost 3 bases, and 8 bases had no gene match. The CDR3 totals 14 residues. CDR3 sequence reads: CSARPSGIGDEQFF. For the CDR3, the DNA is TGCAGTGCTAGGCCTAGCGGGATTGGGGATGAGCAGTTCTTC.

The sample holds a few counts of this clonotype. J is TRBJ2-2 and V is TRBV3-1; a possible D gene is TRBD1 (5 bases). Germline V gene sequence: CDR1 LGHDT, CDR2 YNNKEL (reference sequence). With 4 bases removed from V and 2 bases from J, the gap between germline ends came to 11 bases. This CDR3 is 15 amino acids long. Here the CDR3 DNA reads TGTGCCAGCAGCCCAGGACAATTTAACACCGGGGAGCTGTTTTTT. It encodes CASSPGQFNTGELFF.

This chain joins TRBV7-8 and TRBJ2-5; either TRBD1 or TRBD2 may fit D (5 bases each). The CDR3 is made up of 15 amino acids. V shed 4 bases and J shed 2 bases, with 14 bases lying between them. CDR1 and CDR2 from the germline V gene are SGHVS and FQNEAQ. The CDR3 DNA sequence: TGTGCCAGCAGCTCGGGGACGAAGGAACAAGAGACCCAGTACTTC. Translation: CASSSGTKEQETQYF. Full variable domain (remainder filled in from reference TRBV7-8 and TRBJ2-5): GAGVSQSPRYKVAKRGQDVALRCDPISGHVSLFWYQQALGQGPEFLTYFQNEAQLDKSGLPSDRFFAERPEGSVSTLKIQRTQQEDSAVYLCASSSGTKEQETQYFGPGTRLLVL.

Worth noting for this clonotype: Germline and junction disagree at one end, which may indicate a read error. The rearrangement links TRBV3-1 to TRBJ2-2; a possible D gene is TRBD2 (5 bases). Germline V gene sequence: CDR1 LGHDT, CDR2 YNNKEL (reference sequence). The CDR3 has 16 residues. The DNA of the CDR3 is TGTGCCGGCAGCCAGGCGTGGACTGGCCGTGACGGGGAGCTGTTTTTT. It translates to CAGSQAWTGRDGELFF.